What follows describes a single T cell receptor (beta chain). The sample is drawn from a study of blood T cell repertoires in COVID-19. The CDR3 is 14 residues long. After removal of 2 bases from V and 5 bases from J, the junction contained 4 bases not matched to a gene. Germline CDR1 SGHVS, CDR2 FQNEAQ. Source study methods: Estimation of nucleated cell counts was performed using reference gene primer amplification. The assay was immunoSEQ multiplex PCR, and TCRdb's table has in-frame clones only and misses some. That table gives V, J and clone size, and the DNA gave D and trimming. The table has about 360,000 clones, around 87% seen once. Clinical histories supplied by participants themselves formed the basis of cohort assignment.

The chain uses TRBV7-8 and TRBJ2-5, with 8 positions matching TRBD2. This receptor was identified in a man in his forties in a cohort exposed to, infected with or recovered from COVID-19 (not recorded which). The sample comprised PBMCs or T cells enriched from blood (not recorded which). The CDR3 sequence is CASSLNSGAETQYF. CDR3 bases: TGTGCCAGCAGCTTAAATAGCGGGGCTGAGACCCAGTACTTC.